Following are 20 T cell receptor beta chains from one sample sequenced in a study of human T cells and chemical hapten exposure. Time point given: patch test 2, 6 weeks after DPC sensitization. Regarding treatment: therapeutic diphenylcyclopropenone sensitization with weekly scalp DPC. TCRdb reprocessed the RACE reads with MiXCR, giving one entry per CDR3 protein. The sample contains 140,000 or so distinct CDR3 sequences, about 12% of which appear only once. The sample was whole blood, taken in connection with sensitization to the hapten diphenylcyclopropenone (DPC). The source is a woman aged 50 to 60 with alopecia areata. Some clones in this sample may be carry-over from other donors' samples.

The CDR3 reads CASSRAAWGAGEDTQYF. The CDR3, as DNA: TGTGCCAGCAGCCGGGCCGCATGGGGAGCGGGAGAAGATACGCAGTATTTT. The chain employs TRBV7-3 and TRBJ2-3; 8 bases are shared with TRBD2. Unmatched junction bases numbered 15, after V lost 5 bases and J lost 5 bases. The CDR3 is 17 residues long. CDR1 SGHTA and CDR2 FQGTGA come from the germline V gene.

This clonotype was observed many times. The chain recombines TRBV29-1 with TRBJ1-2; D ambiguous. Trimming removed 5 bases from V and 4 bases from J, with 11 bases in between. This CDR3 spans 12 amino acids. Germline-derived CDR1 and CDR2 are SQVTM and ANQGSEA. In DNA, the CDR3 is TGCAGCGTTATTTGGGAATTCTATGGCTACACCTTC. Protein: CSVIWEFYGYTF.

This clonotype was seen a few times. V usage is TRBV29-1 and J usage is TRBJ2-1, with D tentatively TRBD2 (6 bases). V dropped 1 base and J dropped 10 bases, with 11 bases sitting between them. The CDR3 covers 12 residues. Per the germline V gene, CDR1 is SQVTM and CDR2 is ANQGSEA. Here the CDR3 reads CSVEVTREEQFF. DNA of the CDR3: TGCAGCGTTGAAGTTACGCGGGAAGAGCAGTTCTTC.

This clonotype was picked up a small number of times. CDR3 DNA: TGTGCCAGCAGCCCCCGGGGGAGAAACACTGAAGCTTTCTTT. Its translation is CASSPRGRNTEAFF. The gene calls are TRBV7-9 and TRBJ1-1, with D possibly TRBD1 on 5 matching bases. The CDR3 has 14 residues. Trimming shortened V by 5 bases and J by 2 bases, and 12 bases separated the two germline ends. Germline V gene lookup returns CDR1 SEHNR and CDR2 FQNEAQ (reference sequence).

The table lists this clonotype with a few counts. J is TRBJ1-2 and V is TRBV20-1; 9 bases are shared with TRBD1. Per the germline V gene, CDR1 is DFQATT and CDR2 is SNEGSKA (reference sequence). CDR3 size: 14 residues. V shed 6 bases and J 0 bases; nucleotides not matched to a gene: 5. CDR3 region: CSAGGQGANYGYTF. The CDR3 coding sequence is TGCAGTGCGGGGGGACAGGGTGCTAACTATGGCTACACCTTC.

The J gene is TRBJ1-5, the V gene TRBV5-1; the D is unclear. The germline V and J ends were trimmed by 2 bases and 7 bases, with 13 bases remaining between them. The CDR3 runs 14 residues. Germline V lookup: CDR1 SGHRS, CDR2 YFSETQ. For the CDR3, the DNA is TGCGCCAGCAGCTTCGACGGAGGATCCCAGCCCCAGCATTTT. Protein product: CASSFDGGSQPQHF.

A few counts support this clonotype. The CDR3: CASSLGTGKNQPQHF. CDR3 nucleotide sequence: TGTGCCAGCAGCTTAGGGACAGGAAAAAATCAGCCCCAGCATTTT. The V call is TRBV3-1, the J call TRBJ1-5; 8 nucleotides match TRBD1. The CDR3 runs to 15 residues. The V gene's germline CDR1 is LGHDT and CDR2 YNNKEL (reference sequence). V was clipped by 5 bases and J by 4 bases; unmatched bases: 7.

At least ten counts were recorded for this clonotype. This chain connects TRBV20-1 to TRBJ2-7; TRBD2 matches at 8 bases. CDR1 is DFQATT, CDR2 SNEGSKA, per germline (reference sequence). The CDR3 contains 14 residues. The junction had 9 bases not matched to a gene; V was cut back by 7 bases and J by 1 base. The CDR3 is CSVERELYSYEQYF. CDR3 nucleotides: TGCAGTGTAGAGCGGGAGCTCTATTCCTACGAGCAGTACTTC.

This chain links TRBV12-3 or TRBV12-4 with TRBJ2-2; D remains ambiguous. The CDR3 length is 15 residues. V was trimmed by 1 base and J by 3 bases, leaving 9 bases between them. The CDR3 DNA reads as TGTGCCAGCAGTTTAGGGTCGGGCTACACCGGGGAGCTGTTTTTT. Protein product: CASSLGSGYTGELFF.

This clonotype was picked up a small number of times. The V and J genes are TRBV29-1 and TRBJ2-1; 9 positions agree with TRBD1. The CDR3 extends over 14 amino acids. Germline loops: CDR1 SQVTM, CDR2 ANQGSEA. V dropped 4 bases and J dropped 11; count of bases not matched to a gene: 12. Here the CDR3 reads CSVVPGQGAYKQFF. The CDR3 nucleotides read TGCAGCGTTGTCCCGGGACAGGGAGCGTATAAGCAGTTCTTC.

This clonotype was seen more than once but under ten times. CDR3 protein: CASSFRASGGEQFF. CDR3 nucleotides: TGCGCCAGCAGCTTTAGGGCTAGCGGAGGTGAGCAGTTCTTC. The J gene is TRBJ2-1, the V gene TRBV5-1; TRBD2 matches at 7 bases. The CDR3 length is 14 residues. V was pared by 2 bases and J by 9 bases, with 8 bases of the junction left unmatched. Germline V gives CDR1 SGHRS, CDR2 YFSETQ.

This clonotype was observed at least ten times. V is TRBV9 and J is TRBJ1-2, with D perhaps TRBD1 (5 bases). The germline V and J ends were trimmed by 3 bases and 5 bases, with 17 bases remaining between them. This CDR3 is 15 amino acids long. Germline V lookup: CDR1 SGDLS, CDR2 YYNGEE. In nucleotides, the CDR3 is TGTGCCAGCAGCGCAATGCACCGGGACGGGTATGGCTACACCTTC. Its protein is CASSAMHRDGYGYTF.

This clonotype showed up many times. V and J are TRBV6-6 and TRBJ2-7; 7 bases map to TRBD2. The CDR3 is 13 amino acids. CDR1 MNHNY and CDR2 SVGAGI come from the germline V gene (reference sequence). The J segment lost 0 bases and the V segment lost 7 bases, leaving 3 bases of the junction unmatched. Here the CDR3 DNA reads TGTGCCAGCATGCGGGACTACTCCTACGAGCAGTACTTC. Amino acid sequence: CASMRDYSYEQYF.

In its sample, this clonotype was seen a few times. The gene calls are TRBV20-1 and TRBJ2-1; 10 positions match TRBD2. V lost 7 bases, J lost 12 bases, and 9 bases stayed unmatched. The CDR3 has 12 residues. Germline CDR1 and CDR2: DFQATT and SNEGSKA (reference sequence). CDR3 protein: CSVSSLAGRQFF. CDR3 in DNA: TGCAGTGTCAGTTCACTAGCGGGGAGGCAGTTCTTC.

This clonotype was observed a few times. The chain combines TRBV29-1 with TRBJ1-2; a possible D gene is TRBD1 (5 bases). The V and J ends lost 4 bases and 8 bases respectively, with 11 bases between them. The CDR3 covers 11 residues. Germline lookup yields CDR1 SQVTM and CDR2 ANQGSEA. This chain's CDR3 is CSVGQSQGYTF. DNA of the CDR3: TGCAGCGTTGGACAGTCCCAGGGCTACACCTTC.

This clonotype was recorded many times. This sequence joins TRBV11-2 and TRBJ2-1; D is possibly TRBD1 (5 bases). Germline V CDR1 and CDR2: SGHAT, FQNNGV. Trimming pared 5 bases from V and 5 bases from J, leaving 16 bases between. This CDR3 spans 15 amino acids. The CDR3 nucleotides read TGTGCCAGCAGCCGCGTGGGGCGGTCTGACAATGAGCAGTTCTTC. This gives the protein CASSRVGRSDNEQFF.

There are many counts of this clonotype. This sequence joins TRBV29-1 and TRBJ2-7; perhaps D is TRBD1 or TRBD2 (5 bases each). Trimming stripped 6 bases from V and 5 bases from J, with 17 bases between. The CDR3 extends over 13 amino acids. Germline V gives CDR1 SQVTM, CDR2 ANQGSEA. The CDR3 DNA follows: TGCAGCGTCGCTGTGGGACCCCTCGACGAGCAGTACTTC. As protein: CSVAVGPLDEQYF.

This clonotype was found a few times. The chain links TRBV19 to TRBJ2-6, with 8 bases lining up with TRBD1. The germline gives CDR1 LNHDA, CDR2 SQIVND (reference sequence). V lost 3 bases and J lost 1; bases outside the gene matches: 8. The CDR3 consists of 18 residues. The CDR3 coding sequence is TGTGCCAGTAGTATGGAGGACAGGGCATTATCTGGGGCCAACGTCCTGACTTTC. Amino acids: CASSMEDRALSGANVLTF.

This clonotype showed up just a few times. The chain combines TRBV27 with TRBJ2-7, with D perhaps matching TRBD1 or TRBD2 (6 bases each). V gave up 6 bases and J gave up 6 bases, with 18 bases separating them. The CDR3 covers 14 residues. Germline V gene data show CDR1 as MNHEY and CDR2 as SMNVEV (reference sequence). DNA for the CDR3: TGTGCCAGCAGCCTGGGGCTACAGGGAGGCGAGCAGTACTTC. Translation gives CASSLGLQGGEQYF.

V usage is TRBV11-2 and J usage is TRBJ1-2; perhaps TRBD1 as D (5 bases). CDR1 SGHAT and CDR2 FQNNGV come from the germline V gene. Trimming removed 4 bases at V and 4 bases at J, with 10 bases between. CDR3 length equals 13 residues. The CDR3 DNA sequence: TGTGCCAGCAGCTCAGTGAGGGGCTATGGCTACACCTTC. Amino acids: CASSSVRGYGYTF.